Described below is a single T cell receptor (beta chain) sequence and its context. Its cognate antigen is unknown. The data stem from a study of T cells expressing NK-cell markers. Overall study: Seven donors tested HCMV-seropositive and one tested seronegative among the eight sequenced.

Reprocessing the 5' RACE reads, TCRdb reports a single entry for every CDR3 protein and omits DNA. Recorded for this sample: fewer than 550,000 distinct CDR3 sequences. Study findings and constraints: A range of roughly 1.0-8% of CD8+ T cells consisted of dominant NKG2C+ clonotypes in 5 to 7 donors.

This CDR3 region has 14 residues. The V gene is TRBV12-3 or TRBV12-4, the J gene TRBJ1-5; lacking DNA, the TRBD1 call made by TCRdb goes unchecked. The receptor was derived from a woman aged 50 to 60 in good health. Sequencing input: blood T cells: a sorted CD56 or NKG2C T cell subset, CD4+ or CD8+ T cells, or bulk PBMC T cells (not recorded which). The CDR3 here is CASSLQGTDQPQHF.